Listed below are T cell receptor beta chains from one sample, sequenced in a study of cytomegalovirus exposure and HLA in healthy donors. The data were produced by immunoSEQ multiplex PCR, yet TCRdb's version contains in-frame clones alone and is incomplete. Here the sample spans approximately 32,000 clones, around 84% being singletons. Sequenced: PBMCs. The receptors shown here come from a young woman in good health and CMV-seronegative. Both conserved end residues are part of each CDR3. D genes are given only for firm matches. The listing skips clone size in some rows; elsewhere it reads once, few, many or a size class.

D	V	J	size	DNA	CDR3
.	TRBV28	TRBJ2-7	few	TGTGCCAGCAGCCCTCCGGCCTACGAGCAGTACTTC	CASSPPAYEQYF
.	TRBV19	TRBJ2-5	.	TGTGCCAGTAGCGGGGTAGAGACCCAGTACTTC	CASSGVETQYF
TRBD2	TRBV11-3	TRBJ2-5	once	TGTGCCAGCAGCTTAGATCGCGCGGGGGTAACGGAGACCCAGTACTTC	CASSLDRAGVTETQYF
TRBD1	TRBV7-2	TRBJ1-2	.	TGTGCCAGCAGCTCAGGAGGGACAGCAAAGGATGGCTACACCTTC	CASSSGGTAKDGYTF
TRBD1	TRBV6-5	TRBJ1-1	.	TGTGCCAGCAGGTCCCCGGGACAGGGGAGGGGGGCTTTCTTT	CASRSPGQGRGAFF
TRBD2	TRBV15	TRBJ2-5	.	TGTGCCACCAGCCGAGCGGGAGGGCCTCTCGGCGAGACCCAGTACTTC	CATSRAGGPLGETQYF
TRBD1	TRBV7-3	TRBJ1-1	.	TGTGCCAGCAGCCGACAGGGTCGTCGCACTGAAGCTTTCTTT	CASSRQGRRTEAFF
.	TRBV2	TRBJ1-6	.	TGTGCCAGCGGACGGAGGACAGACAATTCACCCCTCCACTTT	CASGRRTDNSPLHF
.	TRBV4-2	TRBJ2-6	.	TGTGCCAGCAGCCAAAGTGACACCTCTGGGGCCAACGTCCTGACTTTC	CASSQSDTSGANVLTF
.	TRBV11-3	TRBJ2-2	.	TGTGCCAGCAGCTTCACTCAAACCGGGGAGCTGTTTTTT	CASSFTQTGELFF
.	TRBV6-5	TRBJ1-5	.	TGTGCCAGCAGTCCTAAAGGGGATCGGCCCCAGCATTTT	CASSPKGDRPQHF
.	TRBV13	TRBJ1-1	.	TGTGCCAGCAGCTTATGGCAGGAGGACACTGAAGCTTTCTTT	CASSLWQEDTEAFF
.	TRBV5-4	TRBJ2-5	.	TGTGCCAGCAGCTGGGGCCTGGGTCAAGAGACCCAGTACTTC	CASSWGLGQETQYF
.	TRBV7-9	TRBJ2-4	.	TGTGCCAGCAGCTTATCTCCAGCCAAAAACATTCAGTACTTC	CASSLSPAKNIQYF
TRBD2	TRBV9	TRBJ2-7	once	TGTGCCAGCAGCGTGGGAGGGGCAGCGGCCCGCGAGCAGTACTTC	CASSVGGAAAREQYF
.	TRBV7-3	TRBJ2-1	once	TGTGCCAGCGGGAGAGGACAGATTGACAATGAGCAGTTCTTC	CASGRGQIDNEQFF